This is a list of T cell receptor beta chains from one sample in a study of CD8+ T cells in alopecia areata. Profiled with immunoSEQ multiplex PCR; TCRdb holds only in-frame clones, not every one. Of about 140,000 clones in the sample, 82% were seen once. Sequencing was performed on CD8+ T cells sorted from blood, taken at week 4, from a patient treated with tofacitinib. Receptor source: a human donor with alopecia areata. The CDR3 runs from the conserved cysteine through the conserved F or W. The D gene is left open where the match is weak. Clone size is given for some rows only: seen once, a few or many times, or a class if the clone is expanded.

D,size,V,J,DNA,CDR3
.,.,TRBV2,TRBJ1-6,TGTGGCACGAAGGCGGAGGGGCGGTTAGAACCCCTCCACTTT,CGTKAEGRLEPLHF
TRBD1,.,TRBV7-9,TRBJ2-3,TGTGCCAGCAGCTTAGGACAGGGGGCAACAGATACGCAGTATTTT,CASSLGQGATDTQYF
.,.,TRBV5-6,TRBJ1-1,TGTGCCAGCTCGAGACAAGCGTCGGGGATTGAAGCTTTCTTT,CASSRQASGIEAFF
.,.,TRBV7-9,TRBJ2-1,TGTGCCAGCAGGGCCGGGGGAAATGAGCAGTTCTTC,CASRAGGNEQFF
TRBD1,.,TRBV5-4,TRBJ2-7,TGTGCCAGCAGCTGGGGGACAGGCACCTACGAGCAGTACTTC,CASSWGTGTYEQYF
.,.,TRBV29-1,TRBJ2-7,TGCAGCGTCTTCAGGCGGGGCGAGAACGAGCAGTACTTC,CSVFRRGENEQYF
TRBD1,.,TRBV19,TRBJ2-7,TGTGCCACCTCCGGGACAGGTAACGAGCAGTACTTC,CATSGTGNEQYF
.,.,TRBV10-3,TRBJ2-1,TGTGCCATCAGTGAAGGGCCGGACTACAATGAGCAGTTCTTC,CAISEGPDYNEQFF
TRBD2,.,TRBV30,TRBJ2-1,TGTGCCTGGAGTGGTTTCGGACTAGGGGTGAGGGATGAGCAGTTCTTC,CAWSGFGLGVRDEQFF
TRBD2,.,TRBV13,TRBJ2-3,TGTGCCAGCAGCCCCCGGACTAGCGGGGGGTACACAGATACGCAGTATTTT,CASSPRTSGGYTDTQYF
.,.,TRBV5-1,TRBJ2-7,TGCGCCAGCAGCCCGGGCCAAGCGGTTAGCTCCTACGAGCAGTACTTC,CASSPGQAVSSYEQYF
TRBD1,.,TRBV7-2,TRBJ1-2,TGTGCCAGCAGCCCCAGGACAGGGGGCATGATTCATGGCTACACCTTC,CASSPRTGGMIHGYTF
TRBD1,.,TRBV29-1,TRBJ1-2,TGCAGCGTTCGCACGACAGGGGACTATGGCTACACCTTC,CSVRTTGDYGYTF
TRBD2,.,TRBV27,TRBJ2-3,TGTGCCAGCAGGGTAGCGGGGGGGATCACAGATACGCAGTATTTT,CASRVAGGITDTQYF
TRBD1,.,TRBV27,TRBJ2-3,TGTGCCAGCAGTTTATCAGGGGGCCAAGTAGATACGCAGTATTTT,CASSLSGGQVDTQYF
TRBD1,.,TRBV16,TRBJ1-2,TGTGCCAGCAGCCAATCCCTACGGACAGGGGACTATGGCTACACCTTC,CASSQSLRTGDYGYTF
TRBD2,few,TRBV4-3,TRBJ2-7,TGCGCCAGCAGCCAAGACTCCAGCGGGGGTTTCAACGAGCAGTACTTC,CASSQDSSGGFNEQYF
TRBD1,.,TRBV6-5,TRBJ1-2,TGTGCCAGCAGTCCAGACAGGGGAGACTATGGCTACACCTTC,CASSPDRGDYGYTF
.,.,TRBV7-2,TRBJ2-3,TGTGCCAGCAGCTACTCTGATACGCAGTATTTT,CASSYSDTQYF
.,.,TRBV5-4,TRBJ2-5,TGTGCCAGCAGCTTGGCCTCAGGGACCCAAGAGACCCAGTACTTC,CASSLASGTQETQYF
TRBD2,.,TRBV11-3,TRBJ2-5,TGTGCCAGCAGCTTATCGCCAGCGGGGGGGTCGGAGACCCAGTACTTC,CASSLSPAGGSETQYF
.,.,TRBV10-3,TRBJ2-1,TGTGCCATCAGTGAGAGTAGCGCGAGTGAGCAGTTCTTC,CAISESSASEQFF
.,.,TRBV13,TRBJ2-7,TGTGCCAGCAGCTTTACTGGAAAGTACGAGCAGTACTTC,CASSFTGKYEQYF
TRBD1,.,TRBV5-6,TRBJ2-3,TGTGCCAGCAGCTTAGGCCAGGGACAGGGTCCAGATACGCAGTATTTT,CASSLGQGQGPDTQYF
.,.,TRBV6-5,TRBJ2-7,TGTGCCAGCAGTTACAATCTAGCCTCCTACGAGCAGTACTTC,CASSYNLASYEQYF
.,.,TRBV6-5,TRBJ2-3,TGTGCCAGCAGTTACTCAACAGGTCCTAGCACAGATACGCAGTATTTT,CASSYSTGPSTDTQYF
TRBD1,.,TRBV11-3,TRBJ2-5,TGTGCCAGCAGCTCCGGACAGACAGGGAGTAGGGAGACCCAGTACTTC,CASSSGQTGSRETQYF
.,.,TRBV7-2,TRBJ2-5,TGTGCCAGCAGCTTACGCCTAGCTTTCGAGACCCAGTACTTC,CASSLRLAFETQYF
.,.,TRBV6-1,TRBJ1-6,TGTGCCAGCAGTGGTGGACGGAGCTCCTATAATTCACCCCTCCACTTT,CASSGGRSSYNSPLHF
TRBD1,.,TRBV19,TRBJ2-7,TGTGCCAGTGGGGCAACAGGGGGCTACGAGCAGTACTTC,CASGATGGYEQYF
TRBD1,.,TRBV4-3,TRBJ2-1,TGCGCCAGCAGCCAATACAGGGGGTCCTACAATGAGCAGTTCTTC,CASSQYRGSYNEQFF
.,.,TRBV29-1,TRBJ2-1,TGCAGCGTTGAAGCCACCGGGCTCCTAAGGCCCTACAATGAGCAGTTCTTC,CSVEATGLLRPYNEQFF
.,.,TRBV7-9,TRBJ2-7,TGTGCCAGCAGCTTACAGACAGGCTACGAGCAGTACTTC,CASSLQTGYEQYF
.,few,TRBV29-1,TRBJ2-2,TGCAGCGTTGTCCGGGACACCGGGGAGCTGTTTTTT,CSVVRDTGELFF
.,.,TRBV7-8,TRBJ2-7,TGTGCCAGCAGCTCACCTAACTACGAGCAGTACTTC,CASSSPNYEQYF
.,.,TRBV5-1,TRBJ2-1,TGCGCCAGCAGCTTGTACAACCCCTTCCCCCACAATGAGCAGTTCTTC,CASSLYNPFPHNEQFF
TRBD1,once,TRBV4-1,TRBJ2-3,TGCGCCAGCAGCCAAGAAAGGAGGACAGGGGGGACAGATACGCAGTATTTT,CASSQERRTGGTDTQYF
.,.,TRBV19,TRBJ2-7,TGTGCCAGTAGTTTCGCAGGGGACTACGAGCAGTACTTC,CASSFAGDYEQYF
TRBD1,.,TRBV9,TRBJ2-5,TGTGCCAGCAGCGGATCGGGACAGCGAGAGACCCAGTACTTC,CASSGSGQRETQYF
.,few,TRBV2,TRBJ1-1,TGTGCCAGCAGTGAGATCACTGAAGCTTTCTTT,CASSEITEAFF
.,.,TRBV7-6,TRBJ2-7,TGTGCCAGCAGCTTAGCGGAGGCTGCGATAGTGGGGCAGTACTTC,CASSLAEAAIVGQYF
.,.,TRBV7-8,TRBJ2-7,TGTGCCAGCAGCCCCCCCGGATTCGACGAGCAGTACTTC,CASSPPGFDEQYF
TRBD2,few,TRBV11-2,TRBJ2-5,TGTGCCAGCAGCCCGGGGGGTACTTCTTACCAAGAGACCCAGTACTTC,CASSPGGTSYQETQYF
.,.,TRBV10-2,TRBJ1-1,TGCGCCAGCAGTGAGAGATCCTTAAACACTGAAGCTTTCTTT,CASSERSLNTEAFF
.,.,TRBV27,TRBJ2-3,TGTGCCAGCAGTTTATCGGTGACGGGTACGCAGTATTTT,CASSLSVTGTQYF
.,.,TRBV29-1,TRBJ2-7,TGCAGCGTTGTAGAGGGGAGCTCCTACGAGCAGTACTTC,CSVVEGSSYEQYF
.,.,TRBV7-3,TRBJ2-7,TGTGCCAGCAGCTTAAACGGGGGTCCCTACGAGCAGTACTTC,CASSLNGGPYEQYF
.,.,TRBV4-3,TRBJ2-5,TGCGCCAGCAGCCAAGTAGGTGGTACGAGGGAGACCCAGTACTTC,CASSQVGGTRETQYF
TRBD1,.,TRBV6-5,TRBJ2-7,TGTGCCAGCCGGACAGGGGTCGAGCAGTACTTC,CASRTGVEQYF
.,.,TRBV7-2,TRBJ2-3,TGTGCCAGCAGCTCCAAGGGGATAGTTAAGTATACGCAGTATTTT,CASSSKGIVKYTQYF
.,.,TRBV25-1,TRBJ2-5,TGTGCCAGCAGAACGGAGGGGGGAGAGACCCAGTACTTC,CASRTEGGETQYF
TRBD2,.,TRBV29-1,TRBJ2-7,TGCAGCGTGGAACTAGCGGGGGGGTTCTTCAACGAGCAGTACTTC,CSVELAGGFFNEQYF
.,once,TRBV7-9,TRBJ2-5,TGTGCCAGCAGCTTAGTTACGTCCCAAGAGACCCAGTACTTC,CASSLVTSQETQYF
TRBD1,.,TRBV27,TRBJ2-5,TGTGCCAGCAGTTTGGTACAGGGGTTACAAGAGACCCAGTACTTC,CASSLVQGLQETQYF
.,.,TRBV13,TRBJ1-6,TGTGCCAGCAGCTTAGGCCGAGGGTCACCCCTCCACTTT,CASSLGRGSPLHF
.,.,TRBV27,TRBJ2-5,TGTGCCAGCAGTCTTATTGGGGGGTTTTCAGAGACCCAGTACTTC,CASSLIGGFSETQYF